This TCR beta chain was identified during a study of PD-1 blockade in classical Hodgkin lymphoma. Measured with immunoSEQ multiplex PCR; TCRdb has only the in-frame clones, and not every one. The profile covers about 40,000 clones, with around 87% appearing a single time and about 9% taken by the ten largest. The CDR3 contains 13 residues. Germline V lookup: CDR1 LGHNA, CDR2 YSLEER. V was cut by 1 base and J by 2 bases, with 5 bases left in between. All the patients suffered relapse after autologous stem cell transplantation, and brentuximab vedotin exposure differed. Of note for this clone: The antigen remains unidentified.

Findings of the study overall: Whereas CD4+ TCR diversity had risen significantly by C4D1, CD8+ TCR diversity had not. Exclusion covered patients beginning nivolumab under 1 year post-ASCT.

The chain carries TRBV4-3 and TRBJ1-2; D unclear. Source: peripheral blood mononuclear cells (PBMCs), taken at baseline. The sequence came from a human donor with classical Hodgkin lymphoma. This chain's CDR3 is CASSQGRNYGYTF. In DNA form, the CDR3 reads TGCGCCAGCAGCCAAGGGAGAAACTATGGCTACACCTTC.